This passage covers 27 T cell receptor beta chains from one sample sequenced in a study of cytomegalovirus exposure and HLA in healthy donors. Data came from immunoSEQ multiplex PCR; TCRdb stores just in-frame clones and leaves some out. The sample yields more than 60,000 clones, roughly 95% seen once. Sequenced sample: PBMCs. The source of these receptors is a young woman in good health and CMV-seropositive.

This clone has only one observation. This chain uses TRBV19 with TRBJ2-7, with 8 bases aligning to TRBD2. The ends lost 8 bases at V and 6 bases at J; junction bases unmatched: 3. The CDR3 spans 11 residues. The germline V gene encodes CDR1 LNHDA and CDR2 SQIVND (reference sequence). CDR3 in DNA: TGTGCCAGTCTCGGGGGGGGCGAGCAGTACTTC. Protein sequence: CASLGGGEQYF.

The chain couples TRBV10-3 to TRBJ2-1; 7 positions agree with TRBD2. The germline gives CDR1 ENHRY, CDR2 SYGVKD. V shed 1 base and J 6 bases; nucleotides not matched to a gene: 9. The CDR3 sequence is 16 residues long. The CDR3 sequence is CAISELPGGKGNEQFF. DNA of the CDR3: TGTGCCATCAGTGAGTTGCCGGGGGGTAAGGGCAATGAGCAGTTCTTC.

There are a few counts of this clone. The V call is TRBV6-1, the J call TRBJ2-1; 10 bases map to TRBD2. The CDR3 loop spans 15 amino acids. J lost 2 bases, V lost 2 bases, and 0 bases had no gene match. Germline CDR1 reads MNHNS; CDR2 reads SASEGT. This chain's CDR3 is CASSELAGAYNEQFF. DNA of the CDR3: TGTGCCAGCAGTGAACTAGCGGGAGCCTACAATGAGCAGTTCTTC.

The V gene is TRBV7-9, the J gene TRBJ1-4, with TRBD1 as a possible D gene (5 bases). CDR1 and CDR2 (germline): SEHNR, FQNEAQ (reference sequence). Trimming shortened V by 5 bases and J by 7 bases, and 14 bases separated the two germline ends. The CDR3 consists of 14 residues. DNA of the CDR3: TGTGCCAGCAGCCCCGCGGGGGTGGTTGAAAAACTGTTTTTT. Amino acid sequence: CASSPAGVVEKLFF.

CDR3 protein: CASSYLQGRNTEAFF. The CDR3 DNA is TGTGCCAGCAGTTACTTGCAGGGGAGAAACACTGAAGCTTTCTTT. This chain links TRBV6-5 with TRBJ1-1, with D maybe TRBD1 (6 bases). Trimming removed 1 base at V and 2 bases at J, with 11 bases between. The germline V gene encodes CDR1 MNHEY and CDR2 SVGAGI. CDR3 length equals 15 residues.

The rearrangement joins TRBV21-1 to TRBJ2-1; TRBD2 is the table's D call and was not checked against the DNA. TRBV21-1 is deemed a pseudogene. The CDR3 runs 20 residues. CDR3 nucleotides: TGTGCCAGCAGCAAAGTCTGGGGGGAGACTAGCGGGAGGTCTATCAATGAGCAGTTCTTC. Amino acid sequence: CASSKVWGETSGRSINEQFF.

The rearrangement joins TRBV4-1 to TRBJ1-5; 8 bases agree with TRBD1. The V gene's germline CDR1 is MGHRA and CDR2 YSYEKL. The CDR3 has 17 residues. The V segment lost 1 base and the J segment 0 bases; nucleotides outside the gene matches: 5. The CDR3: CASSQGGQGNSNQPQHF. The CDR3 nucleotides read TGCGCCAGCAGCCAAGGAGGACAGGGTAATAGCAATCAGCCCCAGCATTTT.

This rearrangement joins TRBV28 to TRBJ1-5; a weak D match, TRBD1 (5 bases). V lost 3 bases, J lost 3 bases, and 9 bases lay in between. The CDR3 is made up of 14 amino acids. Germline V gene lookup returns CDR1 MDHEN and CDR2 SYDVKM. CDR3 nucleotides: TGTGCCAGCAGTTTCGGCAGGGACAATCAGCCCCAGCATTTT. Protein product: CASSFGRDNQPQHF.

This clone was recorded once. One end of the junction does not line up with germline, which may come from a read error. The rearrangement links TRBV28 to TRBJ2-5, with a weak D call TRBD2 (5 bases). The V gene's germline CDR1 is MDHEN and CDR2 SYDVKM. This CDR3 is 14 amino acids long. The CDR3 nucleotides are TGTGCCAGCACTTTAGGTGACCGGGGAGAGACCCAGTACTTC. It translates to CASTLGDRGETQYF.

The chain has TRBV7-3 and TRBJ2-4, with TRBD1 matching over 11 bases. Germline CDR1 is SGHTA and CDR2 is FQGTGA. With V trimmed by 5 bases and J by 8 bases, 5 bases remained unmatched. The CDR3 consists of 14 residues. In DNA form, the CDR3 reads TGTGCCAGCAGCCTCCGGGACAGGGGGGACATTCAGTACTTC. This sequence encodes CASSLRDRGDIQYF. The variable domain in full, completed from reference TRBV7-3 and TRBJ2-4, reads GAGVSQTPSNKVTEKGKYVELRCDPISGHTALYWYRQSLGQGPEFLIYFQGTGAADDSGLPNDRFFAVRPEGSVSTLKIQRTERGDSAVYLCASSLRDRGDIQYFGAGTRLSVL.

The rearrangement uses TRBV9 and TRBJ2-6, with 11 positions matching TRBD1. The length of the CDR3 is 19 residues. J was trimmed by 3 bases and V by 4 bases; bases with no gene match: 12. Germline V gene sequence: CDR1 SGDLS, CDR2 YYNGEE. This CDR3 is CASSHRPGQGVGGANVLTF. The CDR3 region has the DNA TGTGCCAGCAGCCACCGCCCGGGACAGGGGGTGGGTGGGGCCAACGTCCTGACTTTC.

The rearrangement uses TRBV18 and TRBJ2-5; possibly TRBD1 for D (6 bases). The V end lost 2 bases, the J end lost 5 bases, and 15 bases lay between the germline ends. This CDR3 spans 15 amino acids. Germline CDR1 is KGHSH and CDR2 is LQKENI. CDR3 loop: CASSPYTGSLETQYF. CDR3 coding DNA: TGTGCCAGCTCACCATACACAGGGTCGTTGGAGACCCAGTACTTC.

CDR3 DNA sequence: TGTGCCAGCAGTTTAGGCAGAGAAGCTTTCTTT. It encodes CASSLGREAFF. The chain carries TRBV28 and TRBJ1-1; no clear D. Germline CDR1 reads MDHEN; CDR2 reads SYDVKM. V gave up 2 bases and J gave up 8 bases, with 6 bases separating them. This CDR3 comprises 11 residues.

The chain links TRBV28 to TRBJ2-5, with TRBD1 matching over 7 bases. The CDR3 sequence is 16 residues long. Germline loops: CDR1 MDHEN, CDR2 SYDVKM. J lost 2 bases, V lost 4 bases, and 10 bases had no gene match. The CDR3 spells CASSSPTGMYQETQYF. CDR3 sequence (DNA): TGTGCCAGCAGTTCCCCGACAGGGATGTATCAAGAGACCCAGTACTTC.

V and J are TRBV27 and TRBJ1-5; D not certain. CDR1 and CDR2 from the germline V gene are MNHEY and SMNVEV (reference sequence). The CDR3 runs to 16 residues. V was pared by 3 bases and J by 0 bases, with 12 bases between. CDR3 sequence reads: CASSLGRPGSNQPQHF. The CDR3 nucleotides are TGTGCCAGCAGTTTGGGCAGGCCAGGTAGCAATCAGCCCCAGCATTTT.

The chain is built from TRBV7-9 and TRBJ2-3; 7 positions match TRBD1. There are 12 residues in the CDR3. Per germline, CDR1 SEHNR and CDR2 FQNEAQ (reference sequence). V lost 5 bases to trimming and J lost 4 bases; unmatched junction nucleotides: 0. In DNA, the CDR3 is TGTGCCAGCAGCCAGGGGGCAGATACGCAGTATTTT. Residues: CASSQGADTQYF.

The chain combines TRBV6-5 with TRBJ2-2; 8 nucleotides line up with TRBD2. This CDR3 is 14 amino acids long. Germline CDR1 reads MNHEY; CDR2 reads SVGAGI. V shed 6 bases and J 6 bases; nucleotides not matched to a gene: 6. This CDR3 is CASSRRGGAGELFF. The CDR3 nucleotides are TGTGCCAGCAGCCGCCGGGGGGGAGCCGGGGAGCTGTTTTTT.

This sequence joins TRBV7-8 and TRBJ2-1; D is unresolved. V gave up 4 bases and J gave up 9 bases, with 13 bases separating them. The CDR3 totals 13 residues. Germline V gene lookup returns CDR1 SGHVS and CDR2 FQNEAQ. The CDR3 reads CASSSSPRREQFF. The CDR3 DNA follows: TGTGCCAGCAGCTCGTCTCCGCGGCGTGAGCAGTTCTTC.

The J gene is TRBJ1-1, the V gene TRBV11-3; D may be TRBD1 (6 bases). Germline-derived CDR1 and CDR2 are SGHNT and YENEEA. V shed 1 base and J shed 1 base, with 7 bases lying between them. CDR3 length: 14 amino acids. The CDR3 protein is CASSLGTENTEAFF. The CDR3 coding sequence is TGTGCCAGCAGCTTAGGGACAGAGAACACTGAAGCTTTCTTT.

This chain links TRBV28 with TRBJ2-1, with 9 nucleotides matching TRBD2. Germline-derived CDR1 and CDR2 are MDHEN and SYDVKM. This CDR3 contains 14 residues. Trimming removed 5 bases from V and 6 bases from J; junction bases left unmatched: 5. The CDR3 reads CASSRAGGGNEQFF. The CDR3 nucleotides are TGTGCCAGCAGTAGGGCGGGAGGGGGCAATGAGCAGTTCTTC. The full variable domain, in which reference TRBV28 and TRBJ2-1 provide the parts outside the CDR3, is DVKVTQSSRYLVKRTGEKVFLECVQDMDHENMFWYRQDPGLGLRLIYFSYDVKMKEKGDIPEGYSVSREKKERFSLILESASTNQTSMYLCASSRAGGGNEQFFGPGTRLTVL.

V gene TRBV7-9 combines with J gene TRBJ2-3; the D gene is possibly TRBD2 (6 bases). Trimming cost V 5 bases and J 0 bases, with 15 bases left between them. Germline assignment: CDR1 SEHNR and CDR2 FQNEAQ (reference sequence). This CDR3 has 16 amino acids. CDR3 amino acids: CASSRIGGASTDTQYF. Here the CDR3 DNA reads TGTGCCAGCAGCCGGATCGGAGGGGCTAGCACAGATACGCAGTATTTT.

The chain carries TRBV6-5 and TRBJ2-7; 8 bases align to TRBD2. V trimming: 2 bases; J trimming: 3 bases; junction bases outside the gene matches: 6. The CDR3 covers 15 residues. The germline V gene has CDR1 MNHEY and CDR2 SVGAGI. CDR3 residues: CASSYGVAGNYEQYF. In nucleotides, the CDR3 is TGTGCCAGCAGTTACGGGGTAGCGGGGAACTACGAGCAGTACTTC.

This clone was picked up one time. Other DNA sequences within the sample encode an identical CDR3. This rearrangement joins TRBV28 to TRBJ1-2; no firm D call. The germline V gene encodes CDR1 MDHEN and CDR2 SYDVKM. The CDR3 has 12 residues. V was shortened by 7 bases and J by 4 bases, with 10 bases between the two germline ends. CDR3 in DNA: TGTGCCAGCAATGGGCAGGTCTATGGCTACACCTTC. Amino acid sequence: CASNGQVYGYTF.

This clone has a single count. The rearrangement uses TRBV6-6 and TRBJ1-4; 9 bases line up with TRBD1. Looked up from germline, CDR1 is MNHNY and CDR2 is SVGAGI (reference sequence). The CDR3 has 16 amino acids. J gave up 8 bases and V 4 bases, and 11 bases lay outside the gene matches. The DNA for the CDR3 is TGTGCCAGCAGTTGGGCGGCCCTACAGGGGGCGGAAAAACTGTTTTTT. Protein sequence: CASSWAALQGAEKLFF.

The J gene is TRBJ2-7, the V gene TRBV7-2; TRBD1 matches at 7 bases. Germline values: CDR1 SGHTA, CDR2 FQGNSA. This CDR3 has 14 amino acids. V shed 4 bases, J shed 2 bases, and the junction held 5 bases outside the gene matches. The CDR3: CASSSPQGAYEQYF. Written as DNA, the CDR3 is TGTGCCAGCAGCTCCCCCCAGGGGGCCTACGAGCAGTACTTC. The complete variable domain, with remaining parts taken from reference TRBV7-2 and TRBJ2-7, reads GAGVSQSPSNKVTEKGKDVELRCDPISGHTALYWYRQSLGQGLEFLIYFQGNSAPDKSGLPSDRFSAERTGGSVSTLTIQRTQQEDSAVYLCASSSPQGAYEQYFGPGTRLTVT.

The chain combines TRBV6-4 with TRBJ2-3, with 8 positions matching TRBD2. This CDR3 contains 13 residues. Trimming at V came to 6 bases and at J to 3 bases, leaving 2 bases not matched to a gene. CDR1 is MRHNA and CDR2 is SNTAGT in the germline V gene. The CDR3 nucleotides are TGTGCCAGCAGATCTAGCGGGACAGATACGCAGTATTTT. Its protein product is CASRSSGTDTQYF.

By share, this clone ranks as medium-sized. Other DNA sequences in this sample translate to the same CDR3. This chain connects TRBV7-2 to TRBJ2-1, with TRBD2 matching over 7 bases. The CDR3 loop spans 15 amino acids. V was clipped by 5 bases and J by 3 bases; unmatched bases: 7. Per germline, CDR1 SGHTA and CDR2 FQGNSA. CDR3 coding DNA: TGTGCCAGCAGCCCCTGGGGGGGGAGCTACAATGAGCAGTTCTTC. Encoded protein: CASSPWGGSYNEQFF.